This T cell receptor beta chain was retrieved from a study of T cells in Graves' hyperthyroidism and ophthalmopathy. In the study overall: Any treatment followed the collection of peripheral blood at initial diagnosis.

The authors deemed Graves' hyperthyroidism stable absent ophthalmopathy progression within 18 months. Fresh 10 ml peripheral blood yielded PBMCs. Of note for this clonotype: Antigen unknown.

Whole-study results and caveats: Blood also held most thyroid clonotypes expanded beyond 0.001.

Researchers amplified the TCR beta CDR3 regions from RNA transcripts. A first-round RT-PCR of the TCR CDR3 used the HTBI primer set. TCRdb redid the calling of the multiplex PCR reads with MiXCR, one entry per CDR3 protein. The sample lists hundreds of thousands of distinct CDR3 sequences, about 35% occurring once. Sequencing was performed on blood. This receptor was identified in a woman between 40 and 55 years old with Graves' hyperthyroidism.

CDR3 in amino acids: CASGQGIDGYTF. The CDR3 DNA is TGTGCCAGCGGGCAGGGGATCGATGGCTACACCTTC. The chain employs TRBV7-9 and TRBJ1-2; D is perhaps TRBD1 (6 bases). From germline, CDR1 is SEHNR and CDR2 FQNEAQ (reference sequence). This CDR3 has 12 residues. V was trimmed by 8 bases and J by 6 bases, leaving 13 bases between them.